Sequencing of this TCR beta chain was carried out in a study of blood T cell repertoires in COVID-19. Study details: Specimens from acute and convalescent COVID-19 originated in the United States, Italy and Spain. In each case, the material was cDNA or gDNA derived from T cells, B-cell-depleted T cells, or PBMCs.

In the authors' workflow: Amplified reference gene primers provided the basis for estimating nucleated cell counts. The table came from immunoSEQ multiplex PCR; TCRdb's copy has only in-frame clones and leaves some out. That table supplies the V and J calls and clone size; D and trimming were determined from the DNA. The repertoire includes 250,000 to 350,000 clones, more than 70% of them detected once, and approximately 6.5% sits in the top ten. The V gene lost 4 bases and the J gene lost 4 bases, with 18 bases spanning the gap. Germline assignment: CDR1 SGHRS and CDR2 YFSETQ. This CDR3 has 15 residues.

The receptor was derived from a man between 18 and 29 years old who had recovered from COVID-19. Input material: peripheral blood. V is TRBV5-1 and J is TRBJ2-7; a possible D gene is TRBD2 (6 bases). For the CDR3, the DNA is TGCGCCAGCAGCCCCGGGGGAAGTCTACCATACGAGCAGTACTTC. This sequence encodes CASSPGGSLPYEQYF. Filled out from reference TRBV5-1 and TRBJ2-7, the complete variable domain reads KAGVTQTPRYLIKTRGQQVTLSCSPISGHRSVSWYQQTPGQGLQFLFEYFSETQRNKGNFPGRFSGRQFSNSRSEMNVSTLELGDSALYLCASSPGGSLPYEQYFGPGTRLTVT.